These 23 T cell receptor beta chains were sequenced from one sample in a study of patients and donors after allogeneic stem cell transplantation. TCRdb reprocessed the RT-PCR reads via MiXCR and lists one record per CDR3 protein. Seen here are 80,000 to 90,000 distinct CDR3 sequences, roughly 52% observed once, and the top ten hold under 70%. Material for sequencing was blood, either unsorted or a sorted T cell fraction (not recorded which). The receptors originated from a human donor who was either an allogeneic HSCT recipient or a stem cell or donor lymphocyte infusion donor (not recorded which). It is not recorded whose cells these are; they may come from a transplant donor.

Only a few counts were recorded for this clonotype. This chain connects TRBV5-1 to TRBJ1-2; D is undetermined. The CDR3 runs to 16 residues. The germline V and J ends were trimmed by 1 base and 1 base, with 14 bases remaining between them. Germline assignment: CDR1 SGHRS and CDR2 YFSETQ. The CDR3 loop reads CASSLSDRGNNYGYTF. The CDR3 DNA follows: TGCGCCAGCAGCTTGTCGGACCGGGGTAATAACTATGGCTACACCTTC.

The CDR3 loop is CASSQDRVPTEAFF. The CDR3 DNA is TGCGCCAGCAGCCAAGATCGGGTCCCGACTGAAGCTTTCTTT. The chain joins TRBV4-3 to TRBJ1-1; no clear D gene. The germline CDR1 and CDR2 sequences are LGHNA and YSLEER. This CDR3 contains 14 residues. Trimming pared 0 bases from V and 5 bases from J, leaving 10 bases between.

The CDR3, as DNA: TGCGCCAGCAAACCCCGGGGGGTGATGAACACTGAAGCTTTCTTT. Translation gives CASKPRGVMNTEAFF. The V call is TRBV4-3, the J call TRBJ1-1; D might be TRBD1 (5 bases). V shed 7 bases and J shed 0 bases, with 15 bases lying between them. The germline V gene encodes CDR1 LGHNA and CDR2 YSLEER. The CDR3 is 15 amino acids.

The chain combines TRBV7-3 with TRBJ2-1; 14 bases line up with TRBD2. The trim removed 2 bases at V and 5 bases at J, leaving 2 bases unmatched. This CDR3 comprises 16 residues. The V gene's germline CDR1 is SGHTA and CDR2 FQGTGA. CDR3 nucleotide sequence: TGTGCCAGCAGCTTAGGACTAGCGGGAGGAGACAATGAGCAGTTCTTC. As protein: CASSLGLAGGDNEQFF.

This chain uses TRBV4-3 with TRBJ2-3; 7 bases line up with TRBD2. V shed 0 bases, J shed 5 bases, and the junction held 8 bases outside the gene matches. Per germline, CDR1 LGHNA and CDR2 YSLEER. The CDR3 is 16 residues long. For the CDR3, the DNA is TGCGCCAGCAGCCAAGAATCCAGCGGGGTCATAGATACGCAGTATTTT. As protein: CASSQESSGVIDTQYF.

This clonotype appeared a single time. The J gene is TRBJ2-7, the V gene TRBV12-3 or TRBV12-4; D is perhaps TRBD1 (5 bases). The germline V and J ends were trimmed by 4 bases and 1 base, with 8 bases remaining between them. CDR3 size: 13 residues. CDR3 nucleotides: TGTGCCAGCAGTTCCAGGGAATCCTACGAGCAGTACTTC. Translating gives CASSSRESYEQYF.

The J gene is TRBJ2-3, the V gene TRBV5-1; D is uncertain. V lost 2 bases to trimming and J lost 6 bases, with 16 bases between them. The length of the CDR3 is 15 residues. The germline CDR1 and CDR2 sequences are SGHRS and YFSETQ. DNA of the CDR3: TGCGCCAGCAGCTTTTCGGCGAGTGCCGGGGATACGCAGTATTTT. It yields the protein CASSFSASAGDTQYF.

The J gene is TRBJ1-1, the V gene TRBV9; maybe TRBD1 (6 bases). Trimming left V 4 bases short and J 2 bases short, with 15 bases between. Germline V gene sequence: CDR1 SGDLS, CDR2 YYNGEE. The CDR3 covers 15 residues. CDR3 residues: CASSQGGALNTEAFF. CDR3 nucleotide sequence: TGTGCCAGCAGCCAAGGGGGGGCTCTAAACACTGAAGCTTTCTTT.

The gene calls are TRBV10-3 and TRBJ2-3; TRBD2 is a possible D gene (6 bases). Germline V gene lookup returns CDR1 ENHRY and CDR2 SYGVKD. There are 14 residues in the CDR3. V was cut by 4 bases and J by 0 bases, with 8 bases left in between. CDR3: CAISAGDSTDTQYF. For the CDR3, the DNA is TGTGCCATCAGTGCGGGGGATAGCACAGATACGCAGTATTTT.

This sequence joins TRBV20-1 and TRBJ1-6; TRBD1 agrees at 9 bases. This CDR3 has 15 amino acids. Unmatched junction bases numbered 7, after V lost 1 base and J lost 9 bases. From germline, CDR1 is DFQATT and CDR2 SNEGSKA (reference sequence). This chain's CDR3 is CSARGQGDPRSPLHF. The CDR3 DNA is TGCAGTGCTAGAGGACAGGGGGATCCTCGTTCACCCCTCCACTTT.

The chain's CDR3 is CASSPTGTGDTQYF. CDR3 sequence (DNA): TGTGCCAGCAGCCCCACCGGGACAGGAGATACGCAGTATTTT. The chain employs TRBV7-3 and TRBJ2-3; 8 nucleotides align to TRBD1. Germline-derived CDR1 and CDR2 are SGHTA and FQGTGA. V shed 5 bases, J shed 5 bases, and the junction held 6 bases outside the gene matches. The CDR3 covers 14 residues. The variable domain in full, completed from reference TRBV7-3 and TRBJ2-3, reads GAGVSQTPSNKVTEKGKYVELRCDPISGHTALYWYRQSLGQGPEFLIYFQGTGAADDSGLPNDRFFAVRPEGSVSTLKIQRTERGDSAVYLCASSPTGTGDTQYFGPGTRLTVL.

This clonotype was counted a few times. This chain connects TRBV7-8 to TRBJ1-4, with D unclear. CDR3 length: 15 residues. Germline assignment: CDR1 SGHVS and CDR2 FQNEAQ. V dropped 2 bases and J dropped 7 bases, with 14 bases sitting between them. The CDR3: CASSLSSFRVEKLFF. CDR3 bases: TGTGCCAGCAGCTTAAGCTCTTTTCGGGTTGAAAAACTGTTTTTT.

CDR3 sequence reads: CASSSLTREAFF. Written as DNA, the CDR3 is TGTGCCAGCAGTTCCCTCACTAGAGAAGCTTTCTTT. The chain is built from TRBV6-2 or TRBV6-3 and TRBJ1-1; no firm D call. This CDR3 region has 12 residues. Per the germline V gene, CDR1 is MNHEY and CDR2 is SVGEGT. V lost 4 bases and J 8 bases, leaving 11 bases between the germline ends.

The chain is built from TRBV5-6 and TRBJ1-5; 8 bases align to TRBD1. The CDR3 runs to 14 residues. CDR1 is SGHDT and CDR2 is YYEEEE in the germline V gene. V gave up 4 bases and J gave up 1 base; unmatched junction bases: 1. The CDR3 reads CASSRQGSNQPQHF. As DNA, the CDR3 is TGTGCCAGCAGCAGACAGGGGAGCAATCAGCCCCAGCATTTT.

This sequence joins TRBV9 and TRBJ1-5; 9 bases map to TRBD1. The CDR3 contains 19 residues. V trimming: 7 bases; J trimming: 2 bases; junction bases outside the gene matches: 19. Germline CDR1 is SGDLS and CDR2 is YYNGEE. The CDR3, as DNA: TGTGCCAGCGCCGCTCTGGTCGAGGACAGGGGACGGGGCAATCAGCCCCAGCATTTT. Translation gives CASAALVEDRGRGNQPQHF.

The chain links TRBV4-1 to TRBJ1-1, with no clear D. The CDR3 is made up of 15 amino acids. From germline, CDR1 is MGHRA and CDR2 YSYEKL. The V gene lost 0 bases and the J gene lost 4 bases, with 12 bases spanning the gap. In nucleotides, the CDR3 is TGCGCCAGCAGCCAAGACAAGAGACGGGGCACTGAAGCTTTCTTT. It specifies CASSQDKRRGTEAFF.

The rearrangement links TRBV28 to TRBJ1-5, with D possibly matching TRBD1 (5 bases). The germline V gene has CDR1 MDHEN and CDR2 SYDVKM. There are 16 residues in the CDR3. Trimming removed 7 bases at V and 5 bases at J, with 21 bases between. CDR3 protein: CASTNGHKGFYQPQHF. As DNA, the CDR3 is TGTGCCAGCACCAATGGGCACAAGGGGTTTTATCAGCCCCAGCATTTT.

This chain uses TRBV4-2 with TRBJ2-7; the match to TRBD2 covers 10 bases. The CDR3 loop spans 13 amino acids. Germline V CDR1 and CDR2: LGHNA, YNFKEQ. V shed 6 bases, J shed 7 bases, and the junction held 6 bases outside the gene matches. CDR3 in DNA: TGTGCCAGCAGGGATCTAGCGGGAGTGGAGCAGTACTTC. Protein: CASRDLAGVEQYF.

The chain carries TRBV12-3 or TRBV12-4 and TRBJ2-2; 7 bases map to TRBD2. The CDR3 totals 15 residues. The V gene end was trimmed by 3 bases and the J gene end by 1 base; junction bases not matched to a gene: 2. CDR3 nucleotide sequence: TGTGCCAGCAGTTTCAGCGGGAAGAACACCGGGGAGCTGTTTTTT. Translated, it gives CASSFSGKNTGELFF.

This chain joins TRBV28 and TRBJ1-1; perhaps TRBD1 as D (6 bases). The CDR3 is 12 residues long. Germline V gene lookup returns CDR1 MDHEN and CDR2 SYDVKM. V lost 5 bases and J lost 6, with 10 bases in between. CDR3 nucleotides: TGTGCCAGCAGTCCGGAGGGGGCTGAAGCTTTCTTT. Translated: CASSPEGAEAFF.

The CDR3 here is CSASGGYGYTF. The CDR3 DNA follows: TGCAGTGCAAGTGGGGGATACGGCTACACCTTC. This chain uses TRBV20-1 with TRBJ1-2, with D perhaps TRBD1 (5 bases). CDR1 and CDR2 from the germline V gene are DFQATT and SNEGSKA (reference sequence). V lost 6 bases and J 8 bases, leaving 13 bases between the germline ends. This CDR3 spans 11 amino acids.

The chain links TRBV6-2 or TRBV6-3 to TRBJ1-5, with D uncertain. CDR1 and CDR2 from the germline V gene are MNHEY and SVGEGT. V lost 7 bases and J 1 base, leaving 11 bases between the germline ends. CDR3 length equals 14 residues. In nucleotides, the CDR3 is TGTGCCAGCACAGGTCGGCGGAGCAATCAGCCCCAGCATTTT. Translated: CASTGRRSNQPQHF.

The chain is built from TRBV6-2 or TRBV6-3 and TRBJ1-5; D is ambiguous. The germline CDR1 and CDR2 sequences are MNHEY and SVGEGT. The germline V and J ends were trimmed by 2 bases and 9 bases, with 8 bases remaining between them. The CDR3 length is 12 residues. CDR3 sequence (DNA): TGTGCCAGCAGTTACCCGCCTGCGCCCCAGCATTTT. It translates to CASSYPPAPQHF.